Listed below are T cell receptor beta chains from one sample, sequenced in a study of T cell responses to AZD1222 COVID-19 vaccine. Profiling relied on immunoSEQ multiplex PCR, and the TCRdb table lists in-frame clones only, not all of them. The table has roughly 100,000 clones, roughly 88% seen once; the top ten hold 20%. The sample in question was peripheral blood, obtained on day 0 of AZD1222 vaccination. These receptors came from an adult in good health. Each CDR3 is given with its conserved first and last residue. The D gene is left open where the match is weak. Expanded clones get a size class; other rows say once, few or many, or leave the size out.

once	-	TRBJ2-3	TRBV5-1	CASNPQVTDTQYF	TGCGCCAGCAACCCGCAGGTCACAGATACGCAGTATTTT
-	-	TRBJ2-3	TRBV5-1	CASSLAGQGSTDTQYF	TGCGCCAGCAGCTTGGCCGGGCAGGGTAGCACAGATACGCAGTATTTT
-	-	TRBJ1-1	TRBV5-8	CASSLSVNTEAFF	TGTGCCAGCAGCTTGTCCGTGAACACTGAAGCTTTCTTT
once	-	TRBJ1-3	TRBV7-2	CASSLYPGGVLDTIYF	TGTGCCAGCAGCTTATACCCGGGAGGAGTCTTGGACACCATATATTTT
-	-	TRBJ2-2	TRBV6-2/TRBV6-3	CASSRGGNTGELFF	TGTGCCAGCAGTAGGGGAGGGAACACCGGGGAGCTGTTTTTT
-	TRBD2	TRBJ2-7	TRBV6-2/TRBV6-3	CASSTRGLATPYEQYF	TGTGCCAGCAGTACCAGAGGACTAGCAACTCCCTACGAGCAGTACTTC
-	-	TRBJ1-6	TRBV24-1	CATSDPGVPLHF	TGTGCCACCAGTGATCCAGGGGTACCCCTCCACTTT
-	TRBD1	TRBJ1-5	TRBV2	CASSQGTGRQPQHF	TGTGCCAGCAGTCAAGGGACAGGGAGGCAGCCCCAGCATTTT
few	-	TRBJ1-1	TRBV4-2	CASSQDFGQNTEAFF	TGTGCCAGCAGCCAAGATTTCGGACAGAACACTGAAGCTTTCTTT
-	TRBD1	TRBJ2-2	TRBV13	CASSLRQGGTGELFF	TGTGCCAGCAGCCTACGACAGGGTGGGACCGGGGAGCTGTTTTTT
-	-	TRBJ2-7	TRBV19	CASSGMGATSYEQYF	TGTGCCAGCAGCGGAATGGGAGCGACCTCCTACGAGCAGTACTTC
few	-	TRBJ2-3	TRBV7-9	CASSLGAESTDTQYF	TGTGCCAGCAGCCTCGGAGCGGAAAGCACAGATACGCAGTATTTT
-	-	TRBJ2-3	TRBV6-2/TRBV6-3	CASSYSLEAQYF	TGTGCCAGCAGTTACTCCCTAGAGGCGCAGTATTTT
few	-	TRBJ2-6	TRBV25-1	CASLSEGANVLTF	TGTGCCAGTTTAAGTGAAGGGGCCAACGTCCTGACTTTC
-	-	TRBJ2-7	TRBV12-5	CASGGQVIYEQYF	TGTGCTAGTGGGGGGCAGGTTATTTACGAGCAGTACTTC
-	-	TRBJ2-1	TRBV6-2/TRBV6-3	CASSYPVAEQFF	TGTGCCAGCAGTTACCCCGTTGCTGAGCAGTTCTTC
-	TRBD2	TRBJ2-3	TRBV19	CASRPGLAGTDTQYF	TGTGCCAGTAGACCGGGACTAGCGGGCACAGATACGCAGTATTTT
-	-	TRBJ1-1	TRBV19	CASSIEPNTEAFF	TGTGCCAGTAGTATAGAACCGAACACTGAAGCTTTCTTT
-	TRBD2	TRBJ2-7	TRBV19	CASTKRGSSYEQYF	TGTGCCAGTACCAAGCGGGGGAGCTCCTACGAGCAGTACTTC
-	-	TRBJ1-5	TRBV10-2	CASSVYDYSNQPQHF	TGCGCCAGCAGTGTCTACGACTACAGCAATCAGCCCCAGCATTTT
-	-	TRBJ1-1	TRBV7-9	CASSLVANTEAFF	TGTGCCAGCAGCTTAGTCGCGAACACTGAAGCTTTCTTT
-	-	TRBJ2-2	TRBV29-1	CSVGHTGELFF	TGCAGCGTTGGACACACCGGGGAGCTGTTTTTT
-	-	TRBJ1-1	TRBV28	CASSFIMNTEAFF	TGTGCCAGCAGTTTTATAATGAACACTGAAGCTTTCTTT
-	-	TRBJ2-2	TRBV6-5	CASSYSGSHGAGELFF	TGTGCCAGCAGTTACTCAGGGAGTCATGGGGCCGGGGAGCTGTTTTTT
-	TRBD1	TRBJ1-2	TRBV7-9	CASNLGQGGGYTF	TGTGCCAGCAACCTGGGACAGGGCGGTGGCTACACCTTC
-	-	TRBJ1-1	TRBV5-4	CASSPRQVMNTEAFF	TGTGCCAGCAGCCCTCGACAGGTAATGAACACTGAAGCTTTCTTT
few	-	TRBJ2-1	TRBV3-1/TRBV3-2	CASRMRGAGNNEQFF	TGTGCCAGCAGGATGAGGGGGGCAGGGAACAATGAGCAGTTCTTC
-	-	TRBJ2-1	TRBV2	CASSDLSRNNEQFF	TGTGCCAGCAGTGATCTCTCCCGGAACAATGAGCAGTTCTTC
-	-	TRBJ2-1	TRBV19	CASSISRQAANEQFF	TGTGCCAGTAGTATAAGTCGACAGGCCGCCAATGAGCAGTTCTTC
few	TRBD2	TRBJ2-5	TRBV6-6	CASRRFYGLAGQETQYF	TGTGCCAGCAGACGATTTTATGGACTAGCGGGACAAGAGACCCAGTACTTC
-	-	TRBJ2-7	TRBV9	CASSVDSSDEQYF	TGTGCCAGCAGCGTGGATAGTTCCGACGAGCAGTACTTC
-	-	TRBJ1-1	TRBV7-2	CASKQDPMNTEAFF	TGTGCCAGCAAACAAGACCCGATGAACACTGAAGCTTTCTTT
once	TRBD1	TRBJ1-1	TRBV6-5	CASSPGTGGSTEAFF	TGTGCCAGCAGTCCCGGGACAGGGGGCTCGACTGAAGCTTTCTTT
-	-	TRBJ1-1	TRBV12-3/TRBV12-4	CASQPHLNTEAFF	TGTGCCAGCCAACCCCACTTGAACACTGAAGCTTTCTTT
-	TRBD2	TRBJ2-5	TRBV5-8	CASSHRTSGSAGETQYF	TGTGCCAGCAGCCACAGGACTAGCGGGAGTGCCGGAGAGACCCAGTACTTC
-	TRBD2	TRBJ2-1	TRBV10-3	CAISPGGSGSEQFF	TGTGCCATCAGCCCGGGAGGTAGTGGTAGTGAGCAGTTCTTC
-	TRBD1	TRBJ2-1	TRBV19	CASSRPGTGDGDEQFF	TGTGCCAGTAGTAGGCCCGGGACAGGGGATGGGGATGAGCAGTTCTTC
-	-	TRBJ2-5	TRBV2	CASTANPNNLDSQETQYF	TGTGCCAGCACAGCGAACCCCAATAACCTGGACTCCCAAGAGACCCAGTACTTC
-	-	TRBJ2-3	TRBV10-3	CATLPSFTDTQYF	TGTGCCACCCTACCCAGTTTCACAGATACGCAGTATTTT
-	TRBD1	TRBJ2-7	TRBV19	CASSDRGAYEQYF	TGTGCCAGTTCCGACAGGGGGGCCTACGAGCAGTACTTC
-	-	TRBJ2-1	TRBV10-3	CAIGETGGPYNEQFF	TGTGCCATCGGAGAAACGGGGGGCCCCTACAATGAGCAGTTCTTC
few	-	TRBJ2-1	TRBV21-1	CASTQTAYNEQFF	TGTGCCAGCACCCAGACAGCCTACAATGAGCAGTTCTTC
once	TRBD1	TRBJ2-6	TRBV5-1	CASSSTGGAGANVLTF	TGCGCCAGCAGCTCTACAGGGGGCGCTGGGGCCAACGTCCTGACTTTC
-	TRBD1	TRBJ1-1	TRBV10-3	CAISVQGANTEAFF	TGTGCCATCAGTGTACAGGGGGCCAACACTGAAGCTTTCTTT
few	-	TRBJ1-1	TRBV7-2	CASSFGREAFF	TGTGCCAGCAGCTTCGGGCGGGAAGCTTTCTTT
-	-	TRBJ1-6	TRBV6-2/TRBV6-3	CASSTVNSPLHF	TGTGCCAGCAGTACGGTTAATTCACCCCTCCACTTT
-	TRBD1	TRBJ2-7	TRBV10-3	CAISPSFLDRENEQYF	TGTGCCATCAGTCCCTCCTTTTTGGACAGGGAGAACGAGCAGTACTTC
-	-	TRBJ2-3	TRBV23-1	CASSQNRDRPSTDTQYF	TGCGCCAGCAGTCAAAATCGAGACAGGCCTAGCACAGATACGCAGTATTTT
few	TRBD1	TRBJ1-3	TRBV7-9	CASTRQGSGNTIYF	TGTGCCAGCACCCGACAGGGAAGCGGAAACACCATATATTTT
-	TRBD2	TRBJ2-7	TRBV6-6	CASSSLAGVNEQYF	TGTGCCAGCAGTTCACTAGCGGGGGTCAACGAGCAGTACTTC
-	TRBD2	TRBJ2-7	TRBV18	CASSPLAGGTAYEQYF	TGTGCCAGCTCACCACTAGCGGGAGGAACGGCCTACGAGCAGTACTTC
-	-	TRBJ1-1	TRBV19	CASSIGWGPTEAFF	TGTGCCAGTAGTATAGGTTGGGGCCCGACTGAAGCTTTCTTT
-	-	TRBJ1-4	TRBV11-2	CASSFHRRNEKLFF	TGTGCCAGCAGCTTCCACAGACGTAATGAAAAACTGTTTTTT
few	-	TRBJ1-5	TRBV10-2	CASSGTFGQPQHF	TGCGCCAGCAGTGGGACGTTTGGGCAGCCCCAGCATTTT
-	-	TRBJ1-5	TRBV7-6	CASSLGQGGDQPQHF	TGTGCCAGCAGCTTAGGGCAGGGTGGGGATCAGCCCCAGCATTTT
-	-	TRBJ1-2	TRBV4-1	CASSQSLGSNYGYTF	TGCGCCAGCAGCCAAAGCTTGGGTTCTAACTATGGCTACACCTTC
-	-	TRBJ2-3	TRBV9	CASSPGAGTDTQYF	TGTGCCAGCAGCCCGGGGGCCGGCACAGATACGCAGTATTTT
-	-	TRBJ1-2	TRBV7-2	CASSLGQSLNYGYTF	TGTGCCAGCAGCTTAGGACAAAGCTTGAACTATGGCTACACCTTC
-	-	TRBJ1-2	TRBV6-5	CASQWAGDGAYGYTF	TGTGCCAGCCAGTGGGCGGGGGACGGGGCCTATGGCTACACCTTC